Following are 18 T cell receptor beta chains from one sample sequenced in a study of cytomegalovirus exposure and HLA in healthy donors. In the PCR, 60 Vbeta and 13 Jbeta primers were used. TCRdb's copy holds only in-frame clones and misses some; the assay was immunoSEQ multiplex PCR. Of approximately 120,000 clones in the sample, 74% were seen once. The sequenced sample was PBMCs. The source is a man aged 35 to 55 in good health and CMV-seropositive.

This chain joins TRBV5-4 and TRBJ2-7; D not certain. CDR1 and CDR2 from the germline V gene are SGHNT and YYREEE (reference sequence). This CDR3 spans 15 amino acids. V was clipped by 0 bases and J by 2 bases, with 12 bases between them. The CDR3 region is CASSLGLDSPYEQYF. As DNA, the CDR3 is TGTGCCAGCAGCTTGGGGCTAGATTCCCCCTACGAGCAGTACTTC.

V is TRBV11-2 and J is TRBJ2-7, with 7 bases fitting TRBD1. The trim removed 5 bases at V and 3 bases at J, leaving 10 bases unmatched. The CDR3 is 15 amino acids. The V gene's germline CDR1 is SGHAT and CDR2 FQNNGV. The CDR3 nucleotides read TGTGCCAGCAGCCCCTGGACAGGAGGAGGCTACGAGCAGTACTTC. As protein: CASSPWTGGGYEQYF.

The rearrangement uses TRBV5-1 and TRBJ2-2; D might be TRBD1 (5 bases). CDR1 SGHRS and CDR2 YFSETQ come from the germline V gene. The CDR3 is made up of 15 amino acids. V was shortened by 1 base and J by 5 bases, with 12 bases between the two germline ends. In nucleotides, the CDR3 is TGCGCCAGCAGCTTGCTCGGGTCAGGGACCGGGGAGCTGTTTTTT. This translates into CASSLLGSGTGELFF.

This clone was seen a single time. The CDR3 reads CASTPSGGRGRLGNQPQHF. The DNA of the CDR3 is TGCGCCAGCACCCCTTCAGGAGGCAGGGGGCGATTGGGCAATCAGCCCCAGCATTTT. The chain links TRBV23-1 to TRBJ1-5; 8 bases align to TRBD1. TRBV23-1 is annotated as an ORF whose role is uncertain. V shed 7 bases and J 2 bases; nucleotides not matched to a gene: 19. The CDR3 is 19 residues long.

The chain employs TRBV19 and TRBJ2-7, with 7 bases identical to TRBD1. Germline V gives CDR1 LNHDA, CDR2 SQIVND (reference sequence). The CDR3 contains 14 residues. The V and J ends lost 4 bases and 0 bases, in that order; junction bases with no gene match: 3. DNA of the CDR3: TGTGCCAGTAGTAAGGACAGGAACTCCTACGAGCAGTACTTC. Its translation is CASSKDRNSYEQYF. Filled out from reference TRBV19 and TRBJ2-7, the complete variable domain reads DGGITQSPKYLFRKEGQNVTLSCEQNLNHDAMYWYRQDPGQGLRLIYYSQIVNDFQKGDIAEGYSVSREKKESFPLTVTSAQKNPTAFYLCASSKDRNSYEQYFGPGTRLTVT.

The chain combines TRBV10-2 with TRBJ2-1; possible D gene TRBD2, 6 bases. The CDR3 runs to 14 residues. The ends were cut back, 2 bases at V and 7 bases at J, with 12 bases in the middle. Germline V gene sequence: CDR1 WSHSY, CDR2 SAAADI. Here the CDR3 DNA reads TGCGCCAGCAGTGAGGTCGGGGCGGGGAATGAGCAGTTCTTC. Residues: CASSEVGAGNEQFF.

The chain recombines TRBV5-1 with TRBJ1-1; no definite D call. The CDR3 extends over 15 amino acids. V lost 0 bases and J 1 base, leaving 10 bases between the germline ends. Germline lookup yields CDR1 SGHRS and CDR2 YFSETQ. This chain's CDR3 is CASSLGATSNTEAFF. CDR3 sequence (DNA): TGCGCCAGCAGCTTGGGGGCGACATCGAACACTGAAGCTTTCTTT.

The chain employs TRBV19 and TRBJ1-5, with a tentative D call TRBD1 (6 bases). V was trimmed by 4 bases and J by 3 bases, leaving 10 bases between them. The CDR3 runs 14 residues. CDR1 LNHDA and CDR2 SQIVND come from the germline V gene (reference sequence). The CDR3 protein is CASSTTGPNQPQHF. In DNA, the CDR3 is TGTGCCAGTAGTACGACAGGACCCAATCAGCCCCAGCATTTT.

The chain combines TRBV20-1 with TRBJ2-7, with D possibly being TRBD2 (5 bases). Germline-derived CDR1 and CDR2 are DFQATT and SNEGSKA (reference sequence). This CDR3 contains 11 residues. The V gene lost 6 bases and the J gene lost 2 bases, with 8 bases spanning the gap. The CDR3 loop reads CSAGSPYEQYF. In nucleotides, the CDR3 is TGCAGTGCAGGGAGCCCCTACGAGCAGTACTTC.

The DNA for the CDR3 is TGTGCCAGCAGCCAAGGGGGGGTGGAGCCCCAGCATTTT. The encoded protein is CASSQGGVEPQHF. V usage is TRBV4-2 and J usage is TRBJ1-5; a possible D gene is TRBD1 (5 bases). Looked up from germline, CDR1 is LGHNA and CDR2 is YNFKEQ. The CDR3 length is 13 residues. The ends were cut back, 1 base at V and 8 bases at J, with 9 bases in the middle.

The CDR3 region is CASSESSLQGREKLFF. Written as DNA, the CDR3 is TGTGCCAGCAGTGAATCTAGTTTACAGGGTCGAGAAAAACTGTTTTTT. The V and J genes are TRBV25-1 and TRBJ1-4, with D maybe TRBD1 (6 bases). From germline, CDR1 is MGHDK and CDR2 SYGVNS. The CDR3 is made up of 16 amino acids. The ends were cut back, 1 base at V and 8 bases at J, with 17 bases in the middle.

This clone was counted between two and nine times. The chain recombines TRBV19 with TRBJ1-1; TRBD1 is a possible D gene (6 bases). This CDR3 has 13 amino acids. Germline V gene data show CDR1 as LNHDA and CDR2 as SQIVND (reference sequence). Trimming pared 6 bases from V and 3 bases from J, leaving 11 bases between. CDR3 DNA: TGTGCCAGTAGCCGCGGACAGTACACTGAAGCTTTCTTT. Translated: CASSRGQYTEAFF.

This clone has only one observation. The rearrangement links TRBV11-2 to TRBJ1-1; possible D gene TRBD1, 6 bases. The V and J ends lost 3 bases and 1 base respectively, with 12 bases between them. The CDR3 has 15 amino acids. CDR1 is SGHAT and CDR2 is FQNNGV in the germline V gene. CDR3 DNA sequence: TGTGCCAGCAGCTTTGGGGGGGGCGCGAACACTGAAGCTTTCTTT. It codes for CASSFGGGANTEAFF. The full variable domain, in which reference TRBV11-2 and TRBJ1-1 provide the parts outside the CDR3, is EAGVAQSPRYKIIEKRQSVAFWCNPISGHATLYWYQQILGQGPKLLIQFQNNGVVDDSQLPKDRFSAERLKGVDSTLKIQPAKLEDSAVYLCASSFGGGANTEAFFGQGTRLTVV.

This chain connects TRBV30 to TRBJ2-2; 8 positions match TRBD1. This CDR3 comprises 14 residues. Germline V gene lookup returns CDR1 GTSNPN and CDR2 SVGIG (reference sequence). The V segment lost 4 bases and the J segment 6 bases; nucleotides outside the gene matches: 7. CDR3 amino acids: CAWIRGQFPGELFF. The CDR3 nucleotides read TGTGCCTGGATCAGGGGGCAATTCCCCGGGGAGCTGTTTTTT. Together with reference TRBV30 and TRBJ2-2, the CDR3 gives the full variable domain: SQTIHQWPATLVQPVGSPLSLECTVEGTSNPNLYWYRQAAGRGLQLLFYSVGIGQISSEVPQNLSASRPQDRQFILSSKKLLLSDSGFYLCAWIRGQFPGELFFGEGSRLTVL.

The genes are TRBV19 and TRBJ1-2, with 12 bases that match TRBD1. This CDR3 has 16 residues. Germline CDR1 and CDR2: LNHDA and SQIVND (reference sequence). J lost 0 bases, V lost 3 bases, and 2 bases had no gene match. Written as DNA, the CDR3 is TGTGCCAGTAGTATGGGACAGGGGGCTGCTAACTATGGCTACACCTTC. Protein product: CASSMGQGAANYGYTF.

This clone has at least ten counts. This chain uses TRBV28 with TRBJ2-7; D possibly corresponds to TRBD2 (6 bases). This CDR3 comprises 14 residues. Germline V gene data show CDR1 as MDHEN and CDR2 as SYDVKM. The V gene lost 6 bases and the J gene lost 5 bases, with 17 bases spanning the gap. CDR3: CASRPWRGSHEQYF. DNA of the CDR3: TGTGCCAGCAGGCCCTGGCGGGGTTCCCACGAGCAGTACTTC.

The CDR3 nucleotides read TGTGCCAGCAGCCCGGGACTAGCGGGGAGCACAGATACGCAGTATTTT. It specifies CASSPGLAGSTDTQYF. V and J are TRBV7-6 and TRBJ2-3, with 13 bases that match TRBD2. Trimming at V came to 5 bases and at J to 0 bases, leaving 2 bases not matched to a gene. CDR3 size: 16 residues. Germline CDR1 and CDR2: SGHVS and FNYEAQ.

The chain is built from TRBV7-9 and TRBJ2-1, with D perhaps matching TRBD2 (6 bases). Germline CDR1 reads SEHNR; CDR2 reads FQNEAQ (reference sequence). The CDR3 length is 16 residues. The ends were cut back, 5 bases at V and 0 bases at J, with 14 bases in the middle. CDR3 nucleotides: TGTGCCAGCAGCCCCGATAGCGGCAGCTCCTACAATGAGCAGTTCTTC. It specifies CASSPDSGSSYNEQFF.